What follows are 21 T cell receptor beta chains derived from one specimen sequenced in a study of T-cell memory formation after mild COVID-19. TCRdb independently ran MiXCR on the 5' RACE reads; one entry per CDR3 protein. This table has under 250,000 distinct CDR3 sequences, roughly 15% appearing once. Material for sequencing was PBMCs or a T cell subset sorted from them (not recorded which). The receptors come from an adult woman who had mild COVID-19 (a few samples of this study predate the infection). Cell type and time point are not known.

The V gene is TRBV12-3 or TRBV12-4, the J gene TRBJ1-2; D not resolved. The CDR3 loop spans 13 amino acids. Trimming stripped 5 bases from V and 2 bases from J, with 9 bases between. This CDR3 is CASSGPRNYGYTF. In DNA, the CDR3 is TGTGCCAGCAGTGGCCCGAGGAACTATGGCTACACCTTC.

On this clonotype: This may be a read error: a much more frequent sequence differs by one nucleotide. CDR3 DNA: TGTGCCAGCAGCGACAGTGGCTATGGCTACACCTTC. This encodes CASSDSGYGYTF. V and J are TRBV7-2 and TRBJ1-2; maybe TRBD1 (5 bases). Germline V gene lookup returns CDR1 SGHTA and CDR2 FQGNSA. The CDR3 is made up of 12 amino acids. Trimming cost V 5 bases and J 4 bases, with 8 bases left between them.

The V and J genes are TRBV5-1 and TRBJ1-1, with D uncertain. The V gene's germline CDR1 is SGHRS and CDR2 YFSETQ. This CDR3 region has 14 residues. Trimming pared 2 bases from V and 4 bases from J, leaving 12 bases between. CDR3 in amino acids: CASSFREGATEAFF. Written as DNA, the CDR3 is TGCGCCAGCAGCTTTCGGGAGGGCGCCACTGAAGCTTTCTTT.

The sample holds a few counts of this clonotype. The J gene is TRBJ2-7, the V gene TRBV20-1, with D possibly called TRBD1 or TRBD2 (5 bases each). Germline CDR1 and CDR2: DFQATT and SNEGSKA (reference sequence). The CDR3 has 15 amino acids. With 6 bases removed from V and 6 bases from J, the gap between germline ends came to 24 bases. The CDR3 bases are TGCAGTGCAGCGAAATCCGGGACCGGCGGGTCCGAGCAGTACTTC. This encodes CSAAKSGTGGSEQYF.

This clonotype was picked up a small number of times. The CDR3 is CASSIGQGTQYF. CDR3 bases: TGTGCCAGTAGTATTGGACAGGGGACCCAGTACTTC. This rearrangement joins TRBV19 to TRBJ2-5; 8 nucleotides line up with TRBD1. The CDR3 has 12 residues. CDR1 is LNHDA and CDR2 is SQIVND in the germline V gene (reference sequence). Unmatched junction bases numbered 1, after V lost 3 bases and J lost 7 bases.

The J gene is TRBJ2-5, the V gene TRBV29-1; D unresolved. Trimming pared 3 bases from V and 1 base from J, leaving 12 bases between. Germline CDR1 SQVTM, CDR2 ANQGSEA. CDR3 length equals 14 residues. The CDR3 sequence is CSVDGSQGQETQYF. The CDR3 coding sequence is TGCAGCGTTGATGGTAGTCAAGGCCAAGAGACCCAGTACTTC.

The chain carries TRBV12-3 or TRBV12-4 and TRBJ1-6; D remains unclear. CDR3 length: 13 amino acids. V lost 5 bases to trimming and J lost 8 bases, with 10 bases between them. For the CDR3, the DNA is TGTGCCAGCAGTCTCAATGACGATTCACCCCTCCACTTT. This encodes CASSLNDDSPLHF.

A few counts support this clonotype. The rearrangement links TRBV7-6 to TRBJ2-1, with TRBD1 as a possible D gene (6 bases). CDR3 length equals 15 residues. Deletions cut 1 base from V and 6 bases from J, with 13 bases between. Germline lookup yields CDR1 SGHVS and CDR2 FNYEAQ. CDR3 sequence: CASSLGGGILNEQFF. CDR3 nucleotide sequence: TGTGCCAGCAGCTTAGGAGGGGGTATTCTCAATGAGCAGTTCTTC.

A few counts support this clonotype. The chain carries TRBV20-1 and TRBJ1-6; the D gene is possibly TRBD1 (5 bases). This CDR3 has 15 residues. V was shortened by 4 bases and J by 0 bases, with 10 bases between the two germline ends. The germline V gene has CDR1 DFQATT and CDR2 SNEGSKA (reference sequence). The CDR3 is CSATREGSYNSPLHF. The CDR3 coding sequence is TGCAGTGCTACCAGGGAGGGCTCCTATAATTCACCCCTCCACTTT.

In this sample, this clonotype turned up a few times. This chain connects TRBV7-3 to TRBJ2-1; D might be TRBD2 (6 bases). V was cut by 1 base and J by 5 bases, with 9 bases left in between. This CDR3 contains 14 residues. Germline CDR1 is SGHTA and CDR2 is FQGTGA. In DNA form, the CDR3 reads TGTGCCAGCAGCTTAAGTGGCGGGAACAATGAGCAGTTCTTC. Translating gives CASSLSGGNNEQFF.

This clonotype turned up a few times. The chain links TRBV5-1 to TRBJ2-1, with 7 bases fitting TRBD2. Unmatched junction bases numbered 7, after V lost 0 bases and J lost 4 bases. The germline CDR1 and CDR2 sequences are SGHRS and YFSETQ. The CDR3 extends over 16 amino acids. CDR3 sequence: CASSLGPSGAYNEQFF. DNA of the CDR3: TGCGCCAGCAGCTTGGGACCCAGCGGGGCTTACAATGAGCAGTTCTTC.

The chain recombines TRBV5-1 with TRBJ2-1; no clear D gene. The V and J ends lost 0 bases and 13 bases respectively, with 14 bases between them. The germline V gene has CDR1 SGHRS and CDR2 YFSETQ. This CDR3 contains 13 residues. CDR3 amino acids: CASSLAPGIDQFF. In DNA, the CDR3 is TGCGCCAGCAGCTTGGCCCCTGGGATTGATCAGTTCTTC.

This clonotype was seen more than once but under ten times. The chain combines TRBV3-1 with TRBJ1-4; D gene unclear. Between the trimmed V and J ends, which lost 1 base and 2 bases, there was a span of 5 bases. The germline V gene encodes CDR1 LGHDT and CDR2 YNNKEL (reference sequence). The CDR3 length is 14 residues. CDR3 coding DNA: TGTGCCAGCAGCCAAGCAGCGACTAATGAAAAACTGTTTTTT. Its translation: CASSQAATNEKLFF.

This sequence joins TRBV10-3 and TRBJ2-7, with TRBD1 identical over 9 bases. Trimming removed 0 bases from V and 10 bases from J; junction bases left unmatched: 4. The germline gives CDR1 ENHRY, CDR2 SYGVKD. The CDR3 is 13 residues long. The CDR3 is CAISESTGGEQYF. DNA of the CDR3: TGTGCCATCAGTGAGTCTACAGGGGGCGAACAGTACTTC.

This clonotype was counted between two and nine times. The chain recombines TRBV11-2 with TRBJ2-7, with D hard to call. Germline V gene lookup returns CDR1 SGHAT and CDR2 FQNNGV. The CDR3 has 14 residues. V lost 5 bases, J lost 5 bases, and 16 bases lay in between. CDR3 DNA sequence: TGTGCCAGCAGCGTTCACGGACCCACCAACGAGCAGTACTTC. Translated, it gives CASSVHGPTNEQYF. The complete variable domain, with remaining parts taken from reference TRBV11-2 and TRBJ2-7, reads EAGVAQSPRYKIIEKRQSVAFWCNPISGHATLYWYQQILGQGPKLLIQFQNNGVVDDSQLPKDRFSAERLKGVDSTLKIQPAKLEDSAVYLCASSVHGPTNEQYFGPGTRLTVT.

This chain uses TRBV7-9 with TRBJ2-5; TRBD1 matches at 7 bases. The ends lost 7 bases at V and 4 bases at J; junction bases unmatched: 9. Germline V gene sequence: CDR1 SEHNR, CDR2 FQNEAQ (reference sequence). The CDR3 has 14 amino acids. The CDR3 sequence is CASNHDRAGETQYF. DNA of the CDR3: TGTGCCAGCAATCACGACAGGGCCGGAGAGACCCAGTACTTC.

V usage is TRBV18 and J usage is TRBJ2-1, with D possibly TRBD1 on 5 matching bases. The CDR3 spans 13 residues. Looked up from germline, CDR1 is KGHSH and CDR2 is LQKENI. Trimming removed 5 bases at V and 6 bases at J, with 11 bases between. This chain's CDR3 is CASSGQGVNEQFF. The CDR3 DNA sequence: TGTGCCAGCTCAGGTCAAGGGGTCAATGAGCAGTTCTTC.

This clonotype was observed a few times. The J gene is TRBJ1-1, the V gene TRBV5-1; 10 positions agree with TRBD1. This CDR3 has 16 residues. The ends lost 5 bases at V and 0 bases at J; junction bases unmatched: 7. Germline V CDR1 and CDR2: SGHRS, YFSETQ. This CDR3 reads CASSQRQGALNTEAFF. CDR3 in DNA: TGCGCCAGCAGTCAACGACAGGGGGCCCTGAACACTGAAGCTTTCTTT.

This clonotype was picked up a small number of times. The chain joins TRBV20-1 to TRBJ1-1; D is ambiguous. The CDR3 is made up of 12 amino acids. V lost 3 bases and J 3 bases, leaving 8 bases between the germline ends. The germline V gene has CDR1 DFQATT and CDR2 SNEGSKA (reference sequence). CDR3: CSASLQDTEAFF. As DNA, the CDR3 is TGCAGTGCTAGCCTCCAGGACACTGAAGCTTTCTTT.

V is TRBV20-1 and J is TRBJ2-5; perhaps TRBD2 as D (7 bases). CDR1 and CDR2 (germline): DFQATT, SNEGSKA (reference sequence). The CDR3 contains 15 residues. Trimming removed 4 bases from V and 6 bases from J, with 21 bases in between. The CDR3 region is CSANPGGRGRKTQYF. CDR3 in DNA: TGCAGTGCTAACCCCGGTGGGCGGGGGCGCAAGACCCAGTACTTC.

CDR3 in amino acids: CASSPKDSYDTGELFF. CDR3 bases: TGTGCCAGCAGCCCAAAGGACAGTTACGACACCGGGGAGCTGTTTTTT. V usage is TRBV5-6 and J usage is TRBJ2-2, with a possible D match to TRBD1 (6 bases). Trimming stripped 4 bases from V and 3 bases from J, with 16 bases between. In germline, CDR1 is SGHDT, CDR2 YYEEEE. The CDR3 consists of 16 residues.